What follows are 12 T cell receptor beta chains derived from one specimen sequenced in a study of cytomegalovirus exposure and HLA in healthy donors. A multiplex PCR was run with 60 Vbeta primers and 13 Jbeta primers. TCRdb keeps only in-frame clones here, not all; method: immunoSEQ multiplex PCR. The profile covers about 180,000 clones, with more than 65% appearing a single time and 2.5% taken by the ten largest. Sequencing used PBMCs. Source of these receptors: a woman aged 30 to 39 in good health and CMV-seropositive.

The chain is built from TRBV12-5 and TRBJ2-5; the D gene is possibly TRBD1 (6 bases). Near its end, the DNA agrees better with TRBJ2-7, so the J call may be wrong. Germline values: CDR1 LGHNT, CDR2 FRNRAP. The CDR3 contains 13 residues. In DNA, the CDR3 is TGTGCTAGTGGTCAACCAGGGGTTCGCGAGCAGTACTTC. Its translation is CASGQPGVREQYF.

V and J are TRBV5-8 and TRBJ1-5, with D perhaps TRBD1 (5 bases). V shed 0 bases and J shed 3 bases, with 10 bases lying between them. This CDR3 is 15 amino acids long. Germline V gene data show CDR1 as SGHTS and CDR2 as YDEGEE. CDR3 sequence reads: CASSLATGDNQPQHF. Written as DNA, the CDR3 is TGTGCCAGCAGCTTGGCAACAGGAGACAATCAGCCCCAGCATTTT.

About this clone itself: In the same sample, other DNA sequences code for this CDR3. V usage is TRBV14 and J usage is TRBJ2-2; tentative D call: TRBD1 (6 bases). Germline-derived CDR1 and CDR2 are SGHDN and FVKESK. This CDR3 spans 14 amino acids. Trimming pared 0 bases from V and 5 bases from J, leaving 7 bases between. CDR3 protein: CASSQERGTGELFF. The CDR3 nucleotides read TGTGCCAGCAGCCAAGAAAGGGGGACCGGGGAGCTGTTTTTT.

Written as DNA, the CDR3 is TGTGCCAGTAGTATCCGGACAGTAGAAAACTATGGCTACACCTTC. Protein product: CASSIRTVENYGYTF. This sequence joins TRBV19 and TRBJ1-2; TRBD1 might be the D (6 bases). This CDR3 has 15 amino acids. From germline, CDR1 is LNHDA and CDR2 SQIVND (reference sequence). Trimming took off 3 bases at V and 2 bases at J, with 13 bases between the two ends.

The rearrangement joins TRBV30 to TRBJ2-2; tentative D call: TRBD1 (6 bases). V was pared by 1 base and J by 8 bases, with 11 bases between. The CDR3 is 13 amino acids. CDR1 is GTSNPN, CDR2 SVGIG, per germline (reference sequence). CDR3 loop: CAWSEGEWGELFF. The CDR3 nucleotides read TGTGCCTGGAGTGAGGGGGAATGGGGGGAGCTGTTTTTT.

This clone was found a few times. This rearrangement joins TRBV5-1 to TRBJ1-4, with 7 bases that match TRBD1. Germline loops: CDR1 SGHRS, CDR2 YFSETQ. V shed 4 bases and J 8 bases; nucleotides not matched to a gene: 11. The CDR3 loop spans 15 amino acids. In DNA form, the CDR3 reads TGCGCCAGCAGCCGCCGACAGGGAGAAGGAGAAAAACTGTTTTTT. This sequence encodes CASSRRQGEGEKLFF.

This clone turned up a few times. This rearrangement joins TRBV2 to TRBJ1-5, with D possibly TRBD1 on 5 matching bases. The germline V and J ends were trimmed by 3 bases and 0 bases, with 15 bases remaining between them. CDR1 SNHLY and CDR2 FYNNEI come from the germline V gene. There are 17 residues in the CDR3. The CDR3 DNA sequence: TGTGCCAGCAGTGACCGCGGGGGGGAAAATAGCAATCAGCCCCAGCATTTT. Amino acids: CASSDRGGENSNQPQHF.

As DNA, the CDR3 is TGTGCCAGCAGTCCGGCGTTGTCGGGGGTCGGCAATCAGCCCCAGCATTTT. Protein sequence: CASSPALSGVGNQPQHF. V is TRBV27 and J is TRBJ1-5; possibly TRBD1 for D (5 bases). V was cut by 5 bases and J by 2 bases, with 19 bases left in between. Germline assignment: CDR1 MNHEY and CDR2 SMNVEV (reference sequence). This CDR3 has 17 residues.

The rearrangement uses TRBV7-8 and TRBJ2-1; maybe TRBD2 (5 bases). Germline V gene sequence: CDR1 SGHVS, CDR2 FQNEAQ. Trimming removed 6 bases at V and 3 bases at J, with 9 bases between. The CDR3 is made up of 13 amino acids. CDR3 nucleotide sequence: TGTGCCAGCAGTCCTACTAGCTACAATGAGCAGTTCTTC. Its protein is CASSPTSYNEQFF. The whole variable domain, remainder taken from reference TRBV7-8 and TRBJ2-1, is GAGVSQSPRYKVAKRGQDVALRCDPISGHVSLFWYQQALGQGPEFLTYFQNEAQLDKSGLPSDRFFAERPEGSVSTLKIQRTQQEDSAVYLCASSPTSYNEQFFGPGTRLTVL.

The V call is TRBV27, the J call TRBJ2-3; 7 nucleotides align to TRBD2. The CDR3 covers 17 residues. The V gene's germline CDR1 is MNHEY and CDR2 SMNVEV (reference sequence). J lost 1 base, V lost 4 bases, and 11 bases had no gene match. The CDR3 sequence is CASSSFSSGVGTDTQYF. The CDR3, as DNA: TGTGCCAGCAGTTCGTTCTCCAGCGGGGTAGGCACAGATACGCAGTATTTT.

The V call is TRBV5-6, the J call TRBJ2-2; 8 nucleotides agree with TRBD2. V dropped 4 bases and J dropped 5; count of bases not matched to a gene: 4. This CDR3 is 14 amino acids long. Germline V gene sequence: CDR1 SGHDT, CDR2 YYEEEE. The CDR3 loop reads CASSTGGSTGELFF. CDR3 coding DNA: TGTGCCAGCAGCACGGGGGGGAGTACCGGGGAGCTGTTTTTT.

This clone was seen only a few times. This rearrangement joins TRBV10-2 to TRBJ2-1; 11 positions agree with TRBD1. CDR3 length: 15 residues. The ends lost 6 bases at V and 6 bases at J; junction bases unmatched: 7. Germline V gene data show CDR1 as WSHSY and CDR2 as SAAADI. The CDR3 loop reads CASSGTGGRGNEQFF. The CDR3 nucleotides are TGCGCCAGCAGCGGGACAGGGGGTAGGGGCAATGAGCAGTTCTTC.